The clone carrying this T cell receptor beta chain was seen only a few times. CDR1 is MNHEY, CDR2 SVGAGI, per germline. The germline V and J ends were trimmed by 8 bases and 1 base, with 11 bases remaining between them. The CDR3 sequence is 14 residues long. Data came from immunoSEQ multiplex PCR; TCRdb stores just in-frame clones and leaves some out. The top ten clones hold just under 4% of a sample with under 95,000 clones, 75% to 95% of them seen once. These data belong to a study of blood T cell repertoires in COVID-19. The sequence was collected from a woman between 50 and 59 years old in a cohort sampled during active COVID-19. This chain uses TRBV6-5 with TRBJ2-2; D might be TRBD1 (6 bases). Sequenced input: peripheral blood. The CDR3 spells CASHGQLNTGELFF. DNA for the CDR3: TGTGCCAGCCACGGACAGCTGAACACCGGGGAGCTGTTTTTT.